Each of the 26 T cell receptor beta chains below was sequenced from the same sample in a study of control samples from healthy donors and cancer patients. Sequenced by immunoSEQ multiplex PCR; TCRdb stores in-frame clones only, minus some. This table holds about 230,000 clones, approximately 80% found once. The material sequenced was PBMCs. These receptors originate from a woman aged 55-69 years with lung cancer.

The chain carries TRBV28 and TRBJ1-4, with 11 bases matching TRBD1. The trim removed 9 bases at V and 10 bases at J, leaving 10 bases unmatched. Germline-derived CDR1 and CDR2 are MDHEN and SYDVKM. This CDR3 has 14 amino acids. The CDR3 spells CASAIPGTGGKLFF. CDR3 DNA sequence: TGTGCCAGTGCGATTCCCGGGACAGGGGGAAAACTGTTTTTT.

For this clone: Other DNA sequences in the same sample also yield this CDR3. This rearrangement joins TRBV18 to TRBJ2-3, with D perhaps TRBD2 (7 bases). This CDR3 is 16 amino acids long. Germline V gene sequence: CDR1 KGHSH, CDR2 LQKENI. Trimming took off 3 bases at V and 4 bases at J, with 17 bases between the two ends. The CDR3 region is CASSPSGGAVADTQYF. CDR3 DNA: TGTGCCAGCTCACCTTCTGGGGGGGCCGTCGCAGATACGCAGTATTTT.

V is TRBV7-3 and J is TRBJ2-1; D is unresolved. V shed 5 bases and J shed 5 bases, with 19 bases lying between them. Looked up from germline, CDR1 is SGHTA and CDR2 is FQGTGA. This CDR3 contains 16 residues. CDR3 protein: CASSPLYTALDNEQFF. As DNA, the CDR3 is TGTGCCAGCAGCCCATTATACACTGCATTGGACAATGAGCAGTTCTTC.

V and J are TRBV27 and TRBJ2-3; 7 bases are shared with TRBD2. Germline values: CDR1 MNHEY, CDR2 SMNVEV (reference sequence). The V and J ends lost 2 bases and 6 bases, in that order; junction bases with no gene match: 11. The CDR3 runs 16 residues. The CDR3 nucleotides read TGTGCCAGCAGTTTAGGGAGAGGGGAGGGAAAGGATACGCAGTATTTT. It translates to CASSLGRGEGKDTQYF.

CDR3 sequence: CASSPSGTGNNSPLHF. The DNA of the CDR3 is TGTGCCAGCTCACCATCCGGGACAGGCAATAATTCACCCCTCCACTTT. J is TRBJ1-6 and V is TRBV18, with 8 positions matching TRBD1. Germline CDR1 reads KGHSH; CDR2 reads LQKENI. Losses at the gene ends were 2 bases for V and 5 bases for J; bases not matched to a gene: 5. There are 16 residues in the CDR3.

The gene calls are TRBV9 and TRBJ1-1, with TRBD1 matching over 11 bases. The CDR3 length is 20 residues. In germline, CDR1 is SGDLS, CDR2 YYNGEE. J lost 0 bases, V lost 3 bases, and 16 bases had no gene match. The CDR3 protein is CASSARQPGQGVTLNTEAFF. In nucleotides, the CDR3 is TGTGCCAGCAGCGCGAGGCAACCGGGACAGGGGGTTACCTTGAACACTGAAGCTTTCTTT.

This clone has only a few counts. The rearrangement joins TRBV4-1 to TRBJ2-5; D call uncertain. CDR3 size: 15 residues. Trimming cost V 4 bases and J 4 bases, with 16 bases left between them. CDR1 MGHRA and CDR2 YSYEKL come from the germline V gene. CDR3 DNA sequence: TGCGCCAGCAGCCCCGATCCGGGCCCTCCAGAGACCCAGTACTTC. Residues: CASSPDPGPPETQYF.

J is TRBJ1-1 and V is TRBV9, with D possibly TRBD1 on 5 matching bases. The ends were cut back, 4 bases at V and 4 bases at J, with 14 bases in the middle. The germline CDR1 and CDR2 sequences are SGDLS and YYNGEE. There are 14 residues in the CDR3. CDR3 in DNA: TGTGCCAGCAGCCCGAGCGGGGGTCCCACTGAAGCTTTCTTT. Protein sequence: CASSPSGGPTEAFF.

The genes are TRBV10-2 and TRBJ1-4; possible D gene TRBD1, 6 bases. Per the germline V gene, CDR1 is WSHSY and CDR2 is SAAADI. V was trimmed by 2 bases and J by 7 bases, leaving 17 bases between them. The CDR3 runs 16 residues. The CDR3, as DNA: TGCGCCAGCAGTGAGGGACAGTACTTTGGAGGTGAAAAACTGTTTTTT. Translation: CASSEGQYFGGEKLFF.

The genes are TRBV18 and TRBJ1-5; TRBD1 might be the D (6 bases). Germline lookup yields CDR1 KGHSH and CDR2 LQKENI. V shed 3 bases and J shed 4 bases, with 10 bases lying between them. This CDR3 is built from 14 residues. CDR3 in amino acids: CASSPWTANQPQHF. The DNA for the CDR3 is TGTGCCAGCTCACCCTGGACAGCGAATCAGCCCCAGCATTTT.

The count of this clone is one. A much larger clone lies one base from this, so it may be a read error. The chain recombines TRBV12-3 or TRBV12-4 with TRBJ1-1; D is possibly TRBD1 (5 bases). The CDR3 runs 13 residues. The V end lost 6 bases, the J end lost 1 base, and 9 bases lay between the germline ends. In DNA, the CDR3 is TGTGCCAGCAGCTTAACAGGGAACACTGAAGCTTTCTTT. Encoded protein: CASSLTGNTEAFF.

This chain links TRBV12-3 or TRBV12-4 with TRBJ2-3; no clear D. The CDR3 covers 12 residues. Trimming stripped 5 bases from V and 10 bases from J, with 13 bases between. The CDR3: CASSTYPPPQYF. CDR3 nucleotides: TGTGCCAGCAGTACATACCCCCCCCCGCAGTATTTT.

The chain carries TRBV7-9 and TRBJ2-1, with 14 bases lining up with TRBD2. This CDR3 region has 16 residues. Germline trimming cut 4 bases from V and 6 bases from J; bases unmatched to any gene: 5. The germline V gene has CDR1 SEHNR and CDR2 FQNEAQ (reference sequence). The CDR3 region has the DNA TGTGCCAGCAGCTCCATGACTAGCGGGAGGGTCAATGAGCAGTTCTTC. This codes for CASSSMTSGRVNEQFF.

The V call is TRBV9, the J call TRBJ2-2; D unresolved. The CDR3 contains 16 residues. V shed 4 bases and J shed 4 bases, with 17 bases lying between them. Germline CDR1 reads SGDLS; CDR2 reads YYNGEE. The CDR3 reads CASSLNQDGATGELFF. CDR3 in DNA: TGTGCCAGCAGCCTCAATCAGGACGGAGCCACCGGGGAGCTGTTTTTT.

The chain combines TRBV5-4 with TRBJ1-2; maybe TRBD1 (5 bases). From germline, CDR1 is SGHNT and CDR2 YYREEE (reference sequence). V was shortened by 7 bases and J by 2 bases, with 18 bases between the two germline ends. The CDR3 covers 15 residues. CDR3 sequence: CASRPGGGENYGYTF. DNA for the CDR3: TGTGCCAGCCGCCCCGGCGGAGGGGAGAACTATGGCTACACCTTC.

The chain links TRBV18 to TRBJ2-5; weak D call: TRBD2 (6 bases). CDR1 KGHSH and CDR2 LQKENI come from the germline V gene. Trimming pared 6 bases from V and 2 bases from J, leaving 13 bases between. The CDR3 runs 14 residues. CDR3 coding DNA: TGTGCCAGCTCTAAAATCGGGGGTCAAGAGACCCAGTACTTC. Residues: CASSKIGGQETQYF.

CDR3 DNA sequence: TGTGCCAGCACCAGAGACAGGGGCAGTTATGGCTACACCTTC. Its translation: CASTRDRGSYGYTF. The V and J genes are TRBV28 and TRBJ1-2; 8 bases are shared with TRBD1. V trimming: 7 bases; J trimming: 5 bases; junction bases outside the gene matches: 9. Germline CDR1 reads MDHEN; CDR2 reads SYDVKM. The CDR3 has 14 amino acids.

This clone occurred once. V and J are TRBV28 and TRBJ1-1; the match to TRBD1 covers 7 bases. CDR3 length equals 14 residues. Losses at the gene ends were 5 bases for V and 11 bases for J; bases not matched to a gene: 14. Germline assignment: CDR1 MDHEN and CDR2 SYDVKM. The CDR3: CASSPGTARSRAFF. Written as DNA, the CDR3 is TGTGCCAGCAGTCCCGGGACAGCCAGGTCGCGGGCTTTCTTT. The full variable domain, in which reference TRBV28 and TRBJ1-1 provide the parts outside the CDR3, is DVKVTQSSRYLVKRTGEKVFLECVQDMDHENMFWYRQDPGLGLRLIYFSYDVKMKEKGDIPEGYSVSREKKERFSLILESASTNQTSMYLCASSPGTARSRAFFGQGTRLTVV.

This chain links TRBV7-9 with TRBJ2-5, with 12 bases lining up with TRBD2. CDR1 SEHNR and CDR2 FQNEAQ come from the germline V gene (reference sequence). The CDR3 contains 15 residues. Trimming at V came to 5 bases and at J to 3 bases, leaving 4 bases not matched to a gene. CDR3 in amino acids: CASSPRLAGEETQYF. CDR3 DNA sequence: TGTGCCAGCAGCCCAAGACTAGCGGGGGAAGAGACCCAGTACTTC. Looking up the rest from reference TRBV7-9 and TRBJ2-5 gives the full variable domain: DTGVSQNPRHKITKRGQNVTFRCDPISEHNRLYWYRQTLGQGPEFLTYFQNEAQLEKSRLLSDRFSAERPKGSFSTLEIQRTEQGDSAMYLCASSPRLAGEETQYFGPGTRLLVL.

This clone was observed a few times. V gene TRBV10-3 combines with J gene TRBJ1-5, with D hard to call. V shed 1 base and J shed 7 bases, with 8 bases lying between them. Germline assignment: CDR1 ENHRY and CDR2 SYGVKD. The CDR3 length is 13 residues. CDR3 protein: CAISELEGQPQHF. As DNA, the CDR3 is TGTGCCATCAGTGAGTTAGAGGGCCAGCCCCAGCATTTT.

The V call is TRBV10-1, the J call TRBJ2-5, with a possible D match to TRBD1 (5 bases). The CDR3 is 14 amino acids. The germline V and J ends were trimmed by 3 bases and 5 bases, with 13 bases remaining between them. Germline values: CDR1 WNHNN, CDR2 SYGVQD (reference sequence). The CDR3 DNA reads TGCGCCAGCAGTGAAAGTCAGGGAAGGGAGACCCAGTACTTC. It encodes CASSESQGRETQYF.

The CDR3 loop reads CASSFGRGYEQYF. CDR3 bases: TGTGCCAGCAGTTTTGGGCGTGGCTACGAGCAGTACTTC. The chain has TRBV12-3 or TRBV12-4 and TRBJ2-7; no definite D call. This CDR3 is 13 amino acids long. Trimming stripped 3 bases from V and 3 bases from J, with 9 bases between.

This clone was recorded only once. The V gene is TRBV27, the J gene TRBJ2-1, with 9 bases fitting TRBD1. The CDR3 extends over 13 amino acids. J gave up 5 bases and V 6 bases, and 2 bases lay outside the gene matches. Per germline, CDR1 MNHEY and CDR2 SMNVEV (reference sequence). The CDR3 DNA reads as TGTGCCAGCAGACAGGGGGCGCACAATGAGCAGTTCTTC. Amino acid sequence: CASRQGAHNEQFF.

V is TRBV6-2 or TRBV6-3 and J is TRBJ2-7; tentative D call: TRBD2 (6 bases). CDR1 and CDR2 (germline): MNHEY, SVGEGT. V was clipped by 2 bases and J by 2 bases, with 13 bases between them. The CDR3 extends over 15 amino acids. Here the CDR3 DNA reads TGTGCCAGCAGTTACCCCCCACGGGGGACCTACGAGCAGTACTTC. Its translation is CASSYPPRGTYEQYF.

This clone has only one observation. V usage is TRBV11-2 and J usage is TRBJ2-1; 13 bases are shared with TRBD2. CDR1 is SGHAT, CDR2 FQNNGV, per germline. The V gene end was trimmed by 5 bases and the J gene end by 3 bases; junction bases not matched to a gene: 7. The CDR3 is 17 residues long. The CDR3 DNA reads as TGTGCCAGCAGCCCTCGGACTAGCGGGAGTGGCTACAATGAGCAGTTCTTC. Amino acid sequence: CASSPRTSGSGYNEQFF.

The V gene is TRBV11-3, the J gene TRBJ2-3; tentative D call: TRBD1 (5 bases). CDR1 SGHNT and CDR2 YENEEA come from the germline V gene. The CDR3 runs to 14 residues. Trimming took 4 bases from V and 2 from J, leaving 10 bases between them. DNA of the CDR3: TGTGCCAGCAGCTACGGTGGGGCCACAGATACGCAGTATTTT. Protein: CASSYGGATDTQYF.